This entry describes one TCR beta chain. The antigen remains unidentified. The data derive from a study of response to subunit inactivated influenza vaccine. Study findings and constraints: There was a suggestion from the authors that each seasonal influenza vaccination recruits few new T cells.

Each CDR3 protein is one row after TCRdb ran MiXCR on the RT-PCR reads. The sample contains roughly 500,000 distinct CDR3 sequences, over 25% of which appear only once. Per germline, CDR1 SEHNR and CDR2 FQNEAQ (reference sequence). Trimming left V 1 base short and J 0 bases short, with 9 bases between. There are 16 residues in the CDR3. This sequence joins TRBV7-9 and TRBJ2-2; no reliable D call. This specimen was CD4+ T cells sorted from PBMCs, taken roughly 5 days after vaccination. The receptor was derived from a man aged 45-65 years who received an inactivated influenza vaccine. CDR3 DNA sequence: TGTGCCAGCAGCTTAGGAAGTATCTCGAACACCGGGGAGCTGTTTTTT. Encoded protein: CASSLGSISNTGELFF.